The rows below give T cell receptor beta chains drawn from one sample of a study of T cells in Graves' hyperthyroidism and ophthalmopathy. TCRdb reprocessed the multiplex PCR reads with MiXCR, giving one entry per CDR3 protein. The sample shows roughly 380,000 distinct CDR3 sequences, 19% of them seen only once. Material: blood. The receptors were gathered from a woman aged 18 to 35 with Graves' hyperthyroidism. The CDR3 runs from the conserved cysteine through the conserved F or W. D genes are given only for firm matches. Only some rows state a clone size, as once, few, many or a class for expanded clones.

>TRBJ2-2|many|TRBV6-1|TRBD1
TGTGCCAGCGCCTCGGACAGGGCCACCGGGGAGCTGTTTTTT
CASASDRATGELFF
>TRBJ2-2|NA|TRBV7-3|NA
TGTGCCAGCAGCCGGATGACAGGGAACACCGGGGAGCTGTTTTTT
CASSRMTGNTGELFF
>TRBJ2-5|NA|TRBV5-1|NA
TGCGCCAGCAGCTTGGTTCCGGTAGGAGAGACCCAGTACTTC
CASSLVPVGETQYF
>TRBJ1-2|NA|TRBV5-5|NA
TGTGCCAGCAGCCCGGTGGGGGCCTATGGCTACACCTTC
CASSPVGAYGYTF
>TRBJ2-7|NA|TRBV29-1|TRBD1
TGCAGCGTTGATTGGGACAGGGGGAAGCAGTACTTC
CSVDWDRGKQYF
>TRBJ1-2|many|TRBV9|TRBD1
TGTGCCAGCAGCGTTGCCGGGACAGCCTATGGCTACACCTTC
CASSVAGTAYGYTF
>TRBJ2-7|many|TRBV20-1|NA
TGCAGTGCTGCCGGGACCGTCACCTACGAGCAGTACTTC
CSAAGTVTYEQYF
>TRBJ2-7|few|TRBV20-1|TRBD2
TGCAGTGCTAACCCCGCTGGTCTAGCGGGGGGACCTAGTTCAACGTACGAGCAGTACTTC
CSANPAGLAGGPSSTYEQYF
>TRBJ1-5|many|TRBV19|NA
TGTGCCCCTCCACCAAGTCAGCCCCAGCATTTT
CAPPPSQPQHF
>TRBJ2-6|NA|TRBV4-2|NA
TGTGCCAGCAGCCAAGAATCGGGCTCTGGGGCCAACGTCCTGACTTTC
CASSQESGSGANVLTF
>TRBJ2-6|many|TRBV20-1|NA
TGCAGTGCTAGGGGGGCGGGGGCCAACGTCCTGACTTTC
CSARGAGANVLTF
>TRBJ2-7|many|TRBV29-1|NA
TGCAGCGTCCCCGGACCGGTCGAGCAGTACTTC
CSVPGPVEQYF
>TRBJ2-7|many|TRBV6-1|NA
TGTGCCAGCAGTGAAGCGGTCTACGAGCAGTACTTC
CASSEAVYEQYF
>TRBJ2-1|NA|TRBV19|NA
TGTGCCAGTAGTTACATTCCCTCTCGGGGTGAGCAGTTCTTC
CASSYIPSRGEQFF
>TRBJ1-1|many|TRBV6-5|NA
TGTGCCAGCAGTTACGGGGGGCGCGTTATTGAAGCTTTCTTT
CASSYGGRVIEAFF
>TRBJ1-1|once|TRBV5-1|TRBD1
TGCGCCAGCCGCATTGGGACAGCGGCCTTCGGGGGCACTGAAGCTTTCTTT
CASRIGTAAFGGTEAFF
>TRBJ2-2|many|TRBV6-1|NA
TGTGCCAGCAGCCAACAGGGTAACACCGGGGAGCTGTTTTTT
CASSQQGNTGELFF
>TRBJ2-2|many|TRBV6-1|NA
TGTGCCAGCGGCGAGCGGAGGAACACCGGGGAGCTGTTTTTT
CASGERRNTGELFF
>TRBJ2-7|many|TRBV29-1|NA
TGCAGCGTTGTGGCAGACTCCTACGAGCAGTACTTC
CSVVADSYEQYF
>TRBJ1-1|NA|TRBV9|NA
TGTGCCAGCAGCGAAACCTACAGGGAAACTGAAGCTTTCTTT
CASSETYRETEAFF
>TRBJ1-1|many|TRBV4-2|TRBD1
TGTGCCAGCAGCCAAGGGTTAACCAGGGGGCGGAACACTGAAGCTTTCTTT
CASSQGLTRGRNTEAFF
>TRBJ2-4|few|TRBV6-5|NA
TGTGCCAGCAGTTACCGGACTGCGGGGCATCAGTACTTC
CASSYRTAGHQYF
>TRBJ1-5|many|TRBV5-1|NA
TGCGCCAGCAGCTTGGACGGTTATCAGCCCCAGCATTTT
CASSLDGYQPQHF
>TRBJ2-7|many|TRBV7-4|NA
TGTGCCAGCAGCCCACGTTGGGAGCAGTACTTC
CASSPRWEQYF
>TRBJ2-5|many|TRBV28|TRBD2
TGTGCCAGCAGCTTGGGCCTGCTAGCGGGGCGCCAGTACCAAGAGACCCAGTACTTC
CASSLGLLAGRQYQETQYF
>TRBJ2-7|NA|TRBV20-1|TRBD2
TGCAGTGCTATTGGACTAGCGGGGGGCTACGAGCAGTACTTC
CSAIGLAGGYEQYF
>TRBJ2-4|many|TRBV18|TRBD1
TGTGCCAGCTCACCACAGGGGGCGGCCAAAAACATTCAGTACTTC
CASSPQGAAKNIQYF
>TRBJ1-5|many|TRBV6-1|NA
TGTGCCAGCAGTGGGGGGACCGTTGATCAGCCCCAGCATTTT
CASSGGTVDQPQHF